This passage covers 10 T cell receptor beta chains from one sample sequenced in a study of shared clonotypes between healthy human individuals. CD45RO negativity and positive selection for CCR7 defined naive CD8 cells, a population that excluded terminally differentiated effector memory CD45RA+ cells. Measured with immunoSEQ multiplex PCR; TCRdb has only the in-frame clones, and not every one. This table holds about 700,000 clones, 90% to 95% found once. The sequencing sample was made of naive CD8+ T cells sorted from blood. These TCRs come from a man in his thirties or forties in good health.

This clone appeared a single time. Other nucleotide sequences from this sample produce the same CDR3. The chain couples TRBV28 to TRBJ1-1; D remains ambiguous. CDR1 and CDR2 from the germline V gene are MDHEN and SYDVKM. The CDR3 sequence is 14 residues long. Trimming took 3 bases from V and 0 from J, leaving 8 bases between them. This chain's CDR3 is CASSLTGVNTEAFF. The CDR3 DNA sequence: TGTGCCAGCAGTTTGACCGGGGTGAACACTGAAGCTTTCTTT.

The V and J genes are TRBV5-4 and TRBJ2-5; D might be TRBD1 or TRBD2, each matching 6 bases. Germline CDR1 and CDR2: SGHNT and YYREEE (reference sequence). The CDR3 loop spans 13 amino acids. Trimming removed 4 bases at V and 5 bases at J, with 12 bases between. The CDR3 spells CASSGGREETQYF. CDR3 DNA: TGTGCCAGCAGCGGGGGGCGCGAGGAGACCCAGTACTTC.

This clone was observed a few times. Other DNA sequences in the same sample also yield this CDR3. The CDR3 protein is CASSLGMNTEAFF. CDR3 bases: TGTGCCAGCTCCCTGGGGATGAACACTGAAGCTTTCTTT. V usage is TRBV28 and J usage is TRBJ1-1; no reliable D call. V lost 8 bases, J lost 0 bases, and 10 bases lay in between. Germline CDR1 and CDR2: MDHEN and SYDVKM. CDR3 length: 13 residues.

The chain joins TRBV7-3 to TRBJ2-3, with 9 bases fitting TRBD2. V lost 5 bases to trimming and J lost 0 bases; unmatched junction nucleotides: 6. This CDR3 is built from 16 residues. Germline V lookup: CDR1 SGHTA, CDR2 FQGTGA. The DNA for the CDR3 is TGTGCCAGCAGCGTAGCGGGAGCACGCAGCACAGATACGCAGTATTTT. Encoded protein: CASSVAGARSTDTQYF.

CDR3 loop: CASISSTDTQYF. The CDR3 DNA sequence: TGTGCCAGCATATCTAGCACAGATACGCAGTATTTT. This rearrangement joins TRBV27 to TRBJ2-3; no firm D call. V was pared by 7 bases and J by 0 bases, with 5 bases between. The CDR3 covers 12 residues. CDR1 and CDR2 from the germline V gene are MNHEY and SMNVEV (reference sequence).

This chain connects TRBV7-9 to TRBJ1-2; D remains ambiguous. V was shortened by 2 bases and J by 4 bases, with 5 bases between the two germline ends. CDR3 length: 12 amino acids. In germline, CDR1 is SEHNR, CDR2 FQNEAQ (reference sequence). The CDR3 protein is CASSLTAYGYTF. The DNA of the CDR3 is TGTGCCAGCAGCTTAACAGCCTATGGCTACACCTTC.

The rearrangement uses TRBV28 and TRBJ1-2; 12 bases map to TRBD1. Per the germline V gene, CDR1 is MDHEN and CDR2 is SYDVKM. The CDR3 loop spans 16 amino acids. V shed 4 bases, J shed 4 bases, and the junction held 7 bases outside the gene matches. CDR3 bases: TGTGCCAGCAGTTCGCCCGGGACAGGGGGCGGCTATGGCTACACCTTC. It is translated as CASSSPGTGGGYGYTF.

The V gene is TRBV7-9, the J gene TRBJ2-7; TRBD1 matches 7 bases. CDR1 and CDR2 from the germline V gene are SEHNR and FQNEAQ (reference sequence). The V and J ends lost 5 bases and 3 bases, in that order; junction bases with no gene match: 10. The CDR3 totals 15 residues. The CDR3 DNA reads as TGTGCCAGCAGCCCGCCGACGGGACAGAGCTACGAGCAGTACTTC. Protein: CASSPPTGQSYEQYF.

The chain employs TRBV25-1 and TRBJ2-3; the D is unclear. The length of the CDR3 is 10 residues. The V gene lost 6 bases and the J gene lost 6 bases, with 4 bases spanning the gap. Germline V CDR1 and CDR2: MGHDK, SYGVNS. The DNA of the CDR3 is TGTGCCAGCAGCTTCGATACGCAGTATTTT. It specifies CASSFDTQYF.

This chain links TRBV14 with TRBJ2-1; D ambiguous. This CDR3 is built from 13 residues. CDR1 and CDR2 (germline): SGHDN, FVKESK. V was cut by 0 bases and J by 3 bases, with 3 bases left in between. CDR3 nucleotide sequence: TGTGCCAGCAGCCAAGAGTTCTACAATGAGCAGTTCTTC. It codes for CASSQEFYNEQFF. Using reference TRBV14 and TRBJ2-1 for the parts outside the CDR3, the full variable domain is EAGVTQFPSHSVIEKGQTVTLRCDPISGHDNLYWYRRVMGKEIKFLLHFVKESKQDESGMPNNRFLAERTGGTYSTLKVQPAELEDSGVYFCASSQEFYNEQFFGPGTRLTVL.